This TCR beta chain was found in a study of blood T cell repertoires in COVID-19. On the study more broadly: Samples came from the United States, Italy and Spain, spanning acute and convalescent COVID-19.

Profiling relied on immunoSEQ multiplex PCR, and the TCRdb table lists in-frame clones only, not all of them. The sample consists of roughly 200,000 clones, around 85% of them appearing once. V was shortened by 3 bases and J by 6 bases, with 15 bases between the two germline ends. The length of the CDR3 is 15 residues. The V gene's germline CDR1 is SQVTM and CDR2 ANQGSEA. Sequencing was performed on peripheral blood. The receptor's source is a woman in her fifties or sixties with acute or convalescent COVID-19. The genes are TRBV29-1 and TRBJ1-6; D possibly corresponds to TRBD1 (6 bases). Here the CDR3 reads CSVDSGTKLNSPLHF. Here the CDR3 DNA reads TGCAGCGTTGATTCGGGGACAAAACTTAATTCACCCCTCCACTTT.